A selection of T cell receptor beta chains follows, all from one sample in a study of blood T cell repertoires in COVID-19. TCRdb's copy holds only in-frame clones and misses some; the assay was immunoSEQ multiplex PCR. The sample carries 200,000 to 250,000 clones, approximately 81% recorded once. The material sequenced was peripheral blood. Source of these receptors: a woman aged 55-69 years who had recovered from COVID-19. CDR3s include the opening cysteine and the closing phenylalanine or tryptophan. The D gene is left open where the match is weak. Clone size is given for some rows only: seen once, a few or many times, or a class if the clone is expanded.

>TRBV11-2|NA|TRBJ2-7|16|TRBD1
TGTGCCAGCAGGGGATACGACAGGGGCGTAACCTACGAGCAGTACTTC
CASRGYDRGVTYEQYF
>TRBV6-1|NA|TRBJ1-6|14|NA
TGTGCCAGCAGTGACCTATCCTATAATTCACCCCTCCACTTT
CASSDLSYNSPLHF
>TRBV15|few|TRBJ1-2|16|NA
TGTGCCACCAGCAGAGGAGTGACGGGAGGGGATTTTCCCTACACCTTC
CATSRGVTGGDFPYTF
>TRBV5-1|NA|TRBJ2-7|14|NA
TGCGCCAGCAGCTTGGGACAGGAGATGTACGAGCAGTACTTC
CASSLGQEMYEQYF
>TRBV27|NA|TRBJ1-2|12|NA
TGTGCCAGCAGTGGGGACAATTATGGCTACACCTTC
CASSGDNYGYTF
>TRBV7-6|NA|TRBJ2-1|15|TRBD1
TGTGCCAGCAGCTTAGGGGGACAGGGGGCTCGAGAGCAGTTCTTC
CASSLGGQGAREQFF
>TRBV19|NA|TRBJ2-2|15|NA
TGTGCCGTAGAAGGAACAGGGTCGAACACCGGGGAGCTGTTTTTT
CAVEGTGSNTGELFF
>TRBV19|few|TRBJ1-5|17|TRBD1
TGTGCCAGTAGTGCAAGGGACAGGGCCATAAGCAATCAGCCCCAGCATTTT
CASSARDRAISNQPQHF
>TRBV5-6|NA|TRBJ2-3|14|NA
TGTGCCAGCAGCCCGCGGCGGGTTCAGGATACGCAGTATTTT
CASSPRRVQDTQYF
>TRBV5-1|few|TRBJ2-5|16|TRBD2
TGCGCCAGCAGCGGAGCTAGCGGGGGGGCCGAAGAGACCCAGTACTTC
CASSGASGGAEETQYF
>TRBV2|once|TRBJ1-5|13|NA
TGTGCCAGCAGTGAAGGGGGCCTGCAGCCCCAGCATTTT
CASSEGGLQPQHF
>TRBV15|NA|TRBJ2-5|15|TRBD2
TGTGCCACCAGCAGAGTTAGCGGGGGTTTTGGGACCCAGTACTTC
CATSRVSGGFGTQYF
>TRBV6-5|few|TRBJ2-7|13|TRBD1
TGTGCCAGCAGTCGGGACAGGGGCTACGAGCAGTACTTC
CASSRDRGYEQYF
>TRBV19|NA|TRBJ2-7|12|NA
TGTGCCAGTAGTACAGGATCCTACGAGCAGTACTTC
CASSTGSYEQYF
>TRBV12-3/TRBV12-4|NA|TRBJ2-3|12|NA
TGTGCCAGCAGTGCGGTAGACTCTATCCAGTATTTT
CASSAVDSIQYF
>TRBV20-1|NA|TRBJ1-6|16|NA
TGCAGTGCTAGTAGGGGCCCAAGCTCCTATAATTCACCCCTCCACTTT
CSASRGPSSYNSPLHF
>TRBV9|NA|TRBJ1-4|14|NA
TGTGCCAGCAGCGTCGACAGTTGGGGTGAAAAACTGTTTTTT
CASSVDSWGEKLFF
>TRBV11-2|NA|TRBJ2-4|15|NA
TGTGCCAGCAGCTGGAGGACAGCTAGGGAAAACATTCAGTACTTC
CASSWRTARENIQYF
>TRBV19|few|TRBJ1-1|13|NA
TGTGCCAGTAGTACCCAGGGAGGGTTGTTAGCTTTCTTT
CASSTQGGLLAFF
>TRBV5-5|NA|TRBJ2-5|11|NA
TGTGCCAGCAGCTTGCTGGAGACCCAGTACTTC
CASSLLETQYF
>TRBV14|NA|TRBJ2-7|17|TRBD2
TGTGCCAGCAGCCAACTAGCGGGGGATTCCATCTCCTACGAGCAGTACTTC
CASSQLAGDSISYEQYF
>TRBV5-6|NA|TRBJ1-1|14|NA
TGTGCCAGCAGCCCACCCTCGGGGAACACTGAAGCTTTCTTT
CASSPPSGNTEAFF
>TRBV20-1|NA|TRBJ1-2|11|NA
TGCAGTGCTAACAGGGACTATGGCTACACCTTC
CSANRDYGYTF
>TRBV5-6|NA|TRBJ1-2|15|TRBD1
TGTGCCAGCAGCTTCCGGGACAGGGCAGTGTATGGCTACACCTTC
CASSFRDRAVYGYTF
>TRBV25-1|NA|TRBJ1-1|12|TRBD1
TGTGCCAGCAGTGAGCAGGGGGCGGAAGCTTTCTTT
CASSEQGAEAFF
>TRBV5-1|NA|TRBJ2-7|14|NA
TGCGCCAGCAGCTTGGGGGGCGAGAGGTACGAGCAGTACTTC
CASSLGGERYEQYF
>TRBV11-1|NA|TRBJ2-3|11|NA
TGTGCCAGCGAGAGCGGAGATACGCAGTATTTT
CASESGDTQYF
>TRBV6-4|NA|TRBJ1-2|13|NA
TGTGCCAGCAGTCCTATCGAGGGCTATGGCTACACCTTC
CASSPIEGYGYTF
>TRBV18|NA|TRBJ1-5|15|NA
TGTGCCAGCTCGTATAACGAGGGAAGCAATCAGCCCCAGCATTTT
CASSYNEGSNQPQHF
>TRBV24-1|NA|TRBJ1-5|14|NA
TGTGCCACCAGTGACCCGTATAGCAATCAGCCCCAGCATTTT
CATSDPYSNQPQHF
>TRBV7-8|NA|TRBJ2-5|13|NA
TGTGCCAGCAGCTTAGGCGGGGAAGGGACCCAGTACTTC
CASSLGGEGTQYF